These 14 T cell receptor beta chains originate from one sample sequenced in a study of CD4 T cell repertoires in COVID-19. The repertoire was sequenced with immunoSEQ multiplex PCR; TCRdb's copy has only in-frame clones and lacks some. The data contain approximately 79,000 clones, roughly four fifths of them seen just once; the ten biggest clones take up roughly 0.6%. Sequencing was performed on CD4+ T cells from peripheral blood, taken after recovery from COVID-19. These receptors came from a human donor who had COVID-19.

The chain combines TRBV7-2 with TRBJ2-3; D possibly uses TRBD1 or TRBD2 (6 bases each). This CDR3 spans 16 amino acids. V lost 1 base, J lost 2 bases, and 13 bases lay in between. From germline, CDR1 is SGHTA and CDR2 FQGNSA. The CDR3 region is CASSLVGGGYTDTQYF. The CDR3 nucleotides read TGTGCCAGCAGCTTAGTAGGGGGAGGATACACAGATACGCAGTATTTT.

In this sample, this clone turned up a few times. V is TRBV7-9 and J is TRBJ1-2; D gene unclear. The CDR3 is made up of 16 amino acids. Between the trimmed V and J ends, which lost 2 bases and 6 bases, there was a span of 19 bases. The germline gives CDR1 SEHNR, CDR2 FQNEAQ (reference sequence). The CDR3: CASSLRPLRNLDGYTF. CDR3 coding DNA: TGTGCCAGCAGCTTAAGGCCCCTCAGGAACCTCGATGGCTACACCTTC.

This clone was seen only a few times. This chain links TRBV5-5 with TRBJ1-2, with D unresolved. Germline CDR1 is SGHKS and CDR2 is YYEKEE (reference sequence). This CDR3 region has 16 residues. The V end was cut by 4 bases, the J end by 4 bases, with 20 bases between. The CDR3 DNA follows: TGTGCCAGCAGCCCAACCCCCGGGAACAACCCCTATGGCTACACCTTC. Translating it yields CASSPTPGNNPYGYTF.

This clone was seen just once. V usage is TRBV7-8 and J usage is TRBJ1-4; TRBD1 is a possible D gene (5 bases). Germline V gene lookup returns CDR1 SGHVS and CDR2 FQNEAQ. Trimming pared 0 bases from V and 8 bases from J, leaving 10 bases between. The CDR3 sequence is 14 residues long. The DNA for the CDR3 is TGTGCCAGCAGCTTAGCATACGGACAAGAAAAACTGTTTTTT. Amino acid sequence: CASSLAYGQEKLFF. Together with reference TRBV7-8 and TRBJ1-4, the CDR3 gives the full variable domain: GAGVSQSPRYKVAKRGQDVALRCDPISGHVSLFWYQQALGQGPEFLTYFQNEAQLDKSGLPSDRFFAERPEGSVSTLKIQRTQQEDSAVYLCASSLAYGQEKLFFGSGTQLSVL.

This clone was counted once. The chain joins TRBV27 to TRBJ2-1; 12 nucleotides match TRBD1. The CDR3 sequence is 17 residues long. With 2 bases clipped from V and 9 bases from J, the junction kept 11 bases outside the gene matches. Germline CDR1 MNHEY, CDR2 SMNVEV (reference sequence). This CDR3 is CASSLRPGQGARGEQFF. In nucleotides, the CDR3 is TGTGCCAGCAGTTTAAGGCCGGGACAGGGGGCTAGAGGTGAGCAGTTCTTC.

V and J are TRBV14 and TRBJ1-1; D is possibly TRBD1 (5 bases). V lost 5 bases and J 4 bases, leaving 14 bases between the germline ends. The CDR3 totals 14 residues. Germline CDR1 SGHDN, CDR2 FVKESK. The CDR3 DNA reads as TGTGCCAGCAGCTTCAGGGTTGGGGGCACTGAAGCTTTCTTT. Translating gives CASSFRVGGTEAFF.

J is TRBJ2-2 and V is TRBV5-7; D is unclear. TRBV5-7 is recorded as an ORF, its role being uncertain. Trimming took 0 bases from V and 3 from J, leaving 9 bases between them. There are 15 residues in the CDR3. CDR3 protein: CASSLGGWHTGELFF. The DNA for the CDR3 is TGTGCCAGCAGCTTGGGGGGATGGCACACCGGGGAGCTGTTTTTT.

In nucleotides, the CDR3 is TGCAGCGTTGTTAGTGGGTACTACGAGCAGTACTTC. It encodes CSVVSGYYEQYF. V usage is TRBV29-1 and J usage is TRBJ2-7; no clear D. The CDR3 consists of 12 residues. The germline V gene encodes CDR1 SQVTM and CDR2 ANQGSEA. V lost 4 bases and J 3 bases, leaving 10 bases between the germline ends.

CDR3 DNA: TGTGCCAGCAGCTTATCCTCAAATTTCGGCTACACCTTC. Translation gives CASSLSSNFGYTF. This sequence joins TRBV7-9 and TRBJ1-2; D not resolved. There are 13 residues in the CDR3. From germline, CDR1 is SEHNR and CDR2 FQNEAQ (reference sequence). V lost 2 bases, J lost 8 bases, and 12 bases lay in between.

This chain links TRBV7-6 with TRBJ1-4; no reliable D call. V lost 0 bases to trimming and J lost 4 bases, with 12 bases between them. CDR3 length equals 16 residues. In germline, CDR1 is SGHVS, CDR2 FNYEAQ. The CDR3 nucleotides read TGTGCCAGCAGCTTAGCAGATCGGTTAGTTAATGAAAAACTGTTTTTT. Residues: CASSLADRLVNEKLFF.

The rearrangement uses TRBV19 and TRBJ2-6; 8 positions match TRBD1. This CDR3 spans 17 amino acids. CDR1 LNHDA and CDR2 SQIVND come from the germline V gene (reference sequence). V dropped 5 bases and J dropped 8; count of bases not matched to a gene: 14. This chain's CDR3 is CASSGGTGGIGSNVLTF. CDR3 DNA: TGTGCCAGTAGTGGGGGGACAGGTGGGATCGGGTCCAACGTCCTGACTTTC.

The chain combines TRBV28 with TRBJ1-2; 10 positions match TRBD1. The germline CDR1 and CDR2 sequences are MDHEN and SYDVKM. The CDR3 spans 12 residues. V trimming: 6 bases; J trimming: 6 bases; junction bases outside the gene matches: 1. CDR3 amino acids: CASSGTGDGYTF. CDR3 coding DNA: TGTGCCAGCAGCGGGACAGGGGATGGCTACACCTTC.

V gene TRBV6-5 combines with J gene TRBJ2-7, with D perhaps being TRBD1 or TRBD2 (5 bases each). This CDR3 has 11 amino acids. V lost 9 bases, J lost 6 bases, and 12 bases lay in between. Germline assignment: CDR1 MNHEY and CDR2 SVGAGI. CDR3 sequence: CASLSGTEQYF. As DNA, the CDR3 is TGTGCCAGTCTGTCCGGGACCGAGCAGTACTTC.

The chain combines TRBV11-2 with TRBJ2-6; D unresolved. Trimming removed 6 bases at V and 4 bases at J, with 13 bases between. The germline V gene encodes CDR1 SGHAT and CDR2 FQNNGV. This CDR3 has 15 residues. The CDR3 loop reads CASSIRAGGANVLTF. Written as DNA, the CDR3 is TGTGCCAGCAGTATCAGAGCCGGCGGGGCCAACGTCCTGACTTTC.